This entry concerns a single T cell receptor beta chain. The same CDR3 also results from other DNA sequences found in this sample. These data are taken from a study of radiotherapy plus CTLA-4 blockade in lung cancer. Sequencing used immunoSEQ multiplex PCR; TCRdb keeps in-frame clones, though not all of them. The sample has 100,000 to 150,000 clones, 65% to 85% seen once. Focal radiation plus CTLA-4 blockade with ipilimumab was given to patients with chemo-refractory metastatic non-small-cell lung cancer. The CDR3 is made up of 13 amino acids. Trimming took off 3 bases at V and 0 bases at J, with 5 bases between the two ends. Germline V gene lookup returns CDR1 LNHDA and CDR2 SQIVND (reference sequence).

The material was peripheral blood, obtained from a patient treated with radiotherapy plus ipilimumab. The source of this sequence is a human donor with non-small cell lung cancer who had a partial response to radiotherapy plus ipilimumab. The rearrangement joins TRBV19 to TRBJ1-1; D is uncertain. CDR3 nucleotide sequence: TGTGCCAGTAGTATCGGAGTGAACACTGAAGCTTTCTTT. Its translation: CASSIGVNTEAFF.